The present entry profiles one T cell receptor beta chain with its context. The read finishes 3 residues shy of the CDR3 end, and the germline J gene is used to complete it. The data belong to a study of T cell clonality in common variable immunodeficiency. This CDR3 has 14 amino acids. The germline V gene has CDR1 SEHNR and CDR2 FQNEAQ (reference sequence). Assay used: immunoSEQ multiplex PCR; TCRdb lists only in-frame clones, some missing. The sample was found to contain some 53,000 clones, and every one recurs. The sequenced sample was peripheral blood mononuclear cells. The J gene is TRBJ1-2, the V gene TRBV7-9; D may be TRBD1 (6 bases). The receptor was derived from a person aged 18-70 years in good health. CDR3 protein: CASSLDSTKNIYTF. The covered CDR3 bases are TGTGCCAGCAGCTTGGACAGCACCAAAAACATC.